This T cell receptor (beta chain) was profiled in a study of blood T cell repertoires in COVID-19. As for the study in general: Both acute and convalescent COVID-19 samples were obtained from the United States, Italy and Spain. PBMCs, B-cell-depleted T cells, or T cells provided the cDNA or gDNA that made up the material.

Authors' processing steps: Nucleated cell number was recorded as an estimate derived from reference gene primer amplification. Clones were sequenced by immunoSEQ multiplex PCR, and TCRdb holds only the in-frame ones, with some missing. That table supplies the V and J calls and clone size; D and trimming were determined from the DNA. Here the sample spans roughly 250,000 clones, 83% being singletons. V shed 0 bases, J shed 7 bases, and the junction held 7 bases outside the gene matches. CDR3 length: 17 amino acids. The germline V gene encodes CDR1 LGHDT and CDR2 YNNKEL (reference sequence). What was sequenced was peripheral blood. The chain employs TRBV3-1 (or the pseudogene TRBV3-2) and TRBJ2-5, with 14 nucleotides matching TRBD2. The TCR was taken from a human donor in a cohort sampled during active COVID-19. DNA for the CDR3: TGTGCCAGCAGCCAAGATTCGACTAGCGGGAGGGCAGGGACCCAGTACTTC. Translated, it gives CASSQDSTSGRAGTQYF.